Presented here are 17 T cell receptor beta chains from one specimen sequenced in a study of cytomegalovirus exposure and HLA in healthy donors. Use of 60 Vbeta and 13 Jbeta primers characterized the PCR. This table comes from immunoSEQ multiplex PCR, and its TCRdb copy is limited to in-frame clones, with some not included. Among roughly 120,000 clones, approximately 81% were seen once, and the ten largest hold roughly 2.2%. The sample was PBMCs. These receptors all stem from a woman aged 25 to 39 in good health and CMV-seronegative.

The chain has TRBV7-2 and TRBJ2-7, with TRBD1 matching 10 bases. V lost 1 base and J lost 9; bases outside the gene matches: 15. The germline V gene has CDR1 SGHTA and CDR2 FQGNSA. The CDR3 has 17 residues. The CDR3 region is CASSLENLRDRGSAQYF. CDR3 DNA sequence: TGTGCCAGCAGCTTAGAGAATCTCCGGGACAGGGGCTCGGCGCAGTACTTC.

The chain uses TRBV28 and TRBJ1-4, with 8 nucleotides matching TRBD1. V was clipped by 3 bases and J by 8 bases; unmatched bases: 14. The CDR3 consists of 17 residues. Germline V gene sequence: CDR1 MDHEN, CDR2 SYDVKM. This chain's CDR3 is CASSFSLSGQALEKLFF. The DNA for the CDR3 is TGTGCCAGCAGTTTCTCACTTTCGGGACAGGCCCTAGAAAAACTGTTTTTT.

In nucleotides, the CDR3 is TGTGCCAGCACGGAGGAGCGTTTTGGAGAGACCCAGTACTTC. This encodes CASTEERFGETQYF. The rearrangement joins TRBV28 to TRBJ2-5; D might be TRBD2 (5 bases). V lost 7 bases and J 4 bases, leaving 16 bases between the germline ends. CDR1 MDHEN and CDR2 SYDVKM come from the germline V gene. The CDR3 is made up of 14 amino acids. Full variable domain (rest looked up from reference TRBV28 and TRBJ2-5): DVKVTQSSRYLVKRTGEKVFLECVQDMDHENMFWYRQDPGLGLRLIYFSYDVKMKEKGDIPEGYSVSREKKERFSLILESASTNQTSMYLCASTEERFGETQYFGPGTRLLVL.

This clone was detected once. This chain joins TRBV5-1 and TRBJ1-1; D is perhaps TRBD1 (6 bases). The length of the CDR3 is 15 residues. V was trimmed by 5 bases and J by 6 bases, leaving 20 bases between them. The germline CDR1 and CDR2 sequences are SGHRS and YFSETQ. The CDR3 nucleotides read TGCGCCAGCAGACAAGAGAACAGGGCAGTTTCTGAAGCTTTCTTT. This encodes CASRQENRAVSEAFF.

V gene TRBV10-1 combines with J gene TRBJ2-2, with unresolved D. Looked up from germline, CDR1 is WNHNN and CDR2 is SYGVQD (reference sequence). With 3 bases removed from V and 6 bases from J, the gap between germline ends came to 8 bases. The CDR3 extends over 13 amino acids. The CDR3 DNA reads as TGCGCCAGCAGTGAACAGCAAGCCGGGGAGCTGTTTTTT. It specifies CASSEQQAGELFF.

The V gene is TRBV28, the J gene TRBJ1-6; a weak D match, TRBD1 (6 bases). Germline-derived CDR1 and CDR2 are MDHEN and SYDVKM. CDR3 length equals 13 residues. Trimming removed 10 bases from V and 10 bases from J, with 17 bases in between. Written as DNA, the CDR3 is TGTGCCACCTGCGGGCAGGGGAACTCACCCCTCCACTTT. Protein product: CATCGQGNSPLHF.

This clone appeared a single time. The chain joins TRBV6-1 to TRBJ2-5, with 11 bases matching TRBD1. V was clipped by 6 bases and J by 3 bases; unmatched bases: 3. CDR3 length equals 14 residues. Germline V gene sequence: CDR1 MNHNS, CDR2 SASEGT. In nucleotides, the CDR3 is TGTGCCAGCAGAGGGGGACAGGGGGAAGAGACCCAGTACTTC. Encoded protein: CASRGGQGEETQYF.

The CDR3: CAWSNAGDSPLHF. For the CDR3, the DNA is TGTGCCTGGAGTAACGCAGGGGATTCACCCCTCCACTTT. The chain carries TRBV30 and TRBJ1-6; maybe TRBD1 (6 bases). Trimming removed 2 bases from V and 8 bases from J, with 10 bases in between. The CDR3 spans 13 residues. CDR1 is GTSNPN and CDR2 is SVGIG in the germline V gene (reference sequence). The variable domain in full, with the rest retrieved from reference TRBV30 and TRBJ1-6, is SQTIHQWPATLVQPVGSPLSLECTVEGTSNPNLYWYRQAAGRGLQLLFYSVGIGQISSEVPQNLSASRPQDRQFILSSKKLLLSDSGFYLCAWSNAGDSPLHFGNGTRLTVT.

A remark on this clone: The same CDR3 also results from other DNA sequences found in this sample. The V gene is TRBV12-5, the J gene TRBJ1-3; D not resolved. With 4 bases removed from V and 0 bases from J, the gap between germline ends came to 7 bases. CDR1 and CDR2 (germline): LGHNT, FRNRAP. The length of the CDR3 is 14 residues. CDR3 in amino acids: CASGSTGSGNTIYF. CDR3 DNA sequence: TGTGCTAGTGGTTCCACCGGCTCTGGAAACACCATATATTTT.

This clone was found once. The chain combines TRBV28 with TRBJ2-7; D may be TRBD1 (6 bases). The CDR3 has 12 residues. V shed 6 bases and J shed 5 bases, with 11 bases lying between them. Germline CDR1 reads MDHEN; CDR2 reads SYDVKM. The CDR3 DNA reads TGTGCCAGCAGGACAGGCCCTCACGAGCAGTACTTC. This gives the protein CASRTGPHEQYF.

J is TRBJ1-1 and V is TRBV25-1, with 7 bases aligning to TRBD1. Germline trimming cut 6 bases from V and 2 bases from J; bases unmatched to any gene: 9. Germline loops: CDR1 MGHDK, CDR2 SYGVNS. This CDR3 comprises 15 residues. The CDR3 nucleotides read TGTGCCAGCAGATTCTCCGGGACAGTCAACACTGAAGCTTTCTTT. Translation: CASRFSGTVNTEAFF.

This clone was counted once. CDR3 DNA sequence: TGTGCCAGCAGCTCCCCTCCAGGGGCCCCCTACGAGCAGTACTTC. Translation: CASSSPPGAPYEQYF. The V call is TRBV5-4, the J call TRBJ2-7; weak D call: TRBD1 (6 bases). The V and J ends lost 3 bases and 2 bases respectively, with 15 bases between them. Per germline, CDR1 SGHNT and CDR2 YYREEE (reference sequence). CDR3 length equals 15 residues.

V and J are TRBV5-1 and TRBJ2-5; D gene unclear. Germline V lookup: CDR1 SGHRS, CDR2 YFSETQ. V was clipped by 0 bases and J by 2 bases, with 8 bases between them. The CDR3 consists of 14 residues. The CDR3 region has the DNA TGCGCCAGCAGCTTGGCCCCGAGACAAGAGACCCAGTACTTC. Translating it yields CASSLAPRQETQYF.

In DNA, the CDR3 is TGTGCCAGCACCGCATTGGGACAGGGAGGGGGGAACTATGGCTACACCTTC. This codes for CASTALGQGGGNYGYTF. The rearrangement joins TRBV7-2 to TRBJ1-2; 9 bases fit TRBD1. This CDR3 is 17 amino acids long. The V and J ends lost 7 bases and 2 bases, in that order; junction bases with no gene match: 14. CDR1 SGHTA and CDR2 FQGNSA come from the germline V gene. The full variable domain, with the rest looked up from reference TRBV7-2 and TRBJ1-2, is GAGVSQSPSNKVTEKGKDVELRCDPISGHTALYWYRQSLGQGLEFLIYFQGNSAPDKSGLPSDRFSAERTGGSVSTLTIQRTQQEDSAVYLCASTALGQGGGNYGYTFGSGTRLTVV.

The CDR3 DNA sequence: TGTGCCAGCACCCTGGAGTCGGATTCCTACAATGAGCAGTTCTTC. Amino acid sequence: CASTLESDSYNEQFF. This chain links TRBV7-9 with TRBJ2-1; unclear D gene. Germline V gives CDR1 SEHNR, CDR2 FQNEAQ (reference sequence). The CDR3 is 15 amino acids. V lost 7 bases and J 1 base, leaving 14 bases between the germline ends.

This chain's CDR3 is CASSVNRGIAHNEQFF. The CDR3 nucleotides read TGTGCCAGCAGCGTGAACAGGGGAATAGCCCACAATGAGCAGTTCTTC. The chain joins TRBV5-6 to TRBJ2-1; the match to TRBD1 covers 7 bases. Looked up from germline, CDR1 is SGHDT and CDR2 is YYEEEE. The V gene end was trimmed by 4 bases and the J gene end by 5 bases; junction bases not matched to a gene: 12. The CDR3 runs to 16 residues.

This clone has only a few counts. This chain connects TRBV6-5 to TRBJ2-7; the match to TRBD2 covers 7 bases. V trimming: 9 bases; J trimming: 7 bases; junction bases outside the gene matches: 15. Germline CDR1 and CDR2: MNHEY and SVGAGI. This CDR3 has 14 amino acids. For the CDR3, the DNA is TGTGCCAGTAAGTTAGAAGGGAGGGCCGGGGAGCAGTACTTC. It yields the protein CASKLEGRAGEQYF.